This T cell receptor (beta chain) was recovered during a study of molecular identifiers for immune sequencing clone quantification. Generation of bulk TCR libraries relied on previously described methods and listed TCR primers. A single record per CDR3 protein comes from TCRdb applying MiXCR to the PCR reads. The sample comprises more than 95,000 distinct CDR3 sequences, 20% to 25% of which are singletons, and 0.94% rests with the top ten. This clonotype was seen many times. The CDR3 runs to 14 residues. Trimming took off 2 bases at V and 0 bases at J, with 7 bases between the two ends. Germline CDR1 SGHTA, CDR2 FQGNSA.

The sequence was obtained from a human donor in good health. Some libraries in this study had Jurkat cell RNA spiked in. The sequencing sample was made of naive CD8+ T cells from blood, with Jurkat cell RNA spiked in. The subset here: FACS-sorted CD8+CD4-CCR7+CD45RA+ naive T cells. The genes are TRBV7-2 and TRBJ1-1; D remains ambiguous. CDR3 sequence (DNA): TGTGCCAGCAGCTTAATTAGGATGAACACTGAAGCTTTCTTT. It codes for CASSLIRMNTEAFF.